This TCR beta chain was captured in a study of CD8+CD57+ T cells in acquired aplastic anemia. Flow cytometry had shown expanded CD8+CD57+ cells in the patients chosen for sequencing. Genomic DNA templated the TCR beta VDJ and CDR3 profiling. TCRdb itself ran the reads through MiXCR, one entry per CDR3 protein. This repertoire shows approximately 170,000 distinct CDR3 sequences, approximately 44% found once; its top ten account for 2.5% to 4%. This clonotype has a count of ten or more. One end of the junction fails to match germline, which may point to a read error. The specimen was sorted CD4+, CD8+, or CD8+CD57+ T cells (not recorded which) from PBMCs. The sequence came from a human donor with aplastic anemia.

CDR3 loop: CASSILGGGSSNNEQFF. The CDR3 DNA reads TGTGCCAGTAGTATATTGGGAGGGGGCAGCTCCAACAATGAGCAGTTCTTC. The rearrangement joins TRBV19 to TRBJ2-1, with D perhaps being TRBD1 or TRBD2 (7 bases each). CDR1 and CDR2 from the germline V gene are LNHDA and SQIVND (reference sequence). The CDR3 totals 17 residues.